This TCR beta chain was obtained from a study of cytomegalovirus exposure and HLA in healthy donors. Notes on this clone: What it recognizes is unknown.

The data were produced by immunoSEQ multiplex PCR, yet TCRdb's version contains in-frame clones alone and is incomplete. The sample holds under 80,000 clones, 94% seen once. V was pared by 4 bases and J by 2 bases, with 15 bases between. The CDR3 covers 15 residues. Germline CDR1 is SGHRS and CDR2 is YFSETQ. Study-wide results and caveats: Whilst most TCR sequences proved rare, a subset of public TCRs occurred across many donors. The study designated about 180 TCR beta chains cytomegalovirus-associated.

The sequenced material came from PBMCs. This TCR was sampled from a woman under 30 in good health and CMV-seronegative. The chain couples TRBV5-1 to TRBJ1-1, with D maybe TRBD1 (5 bases). CDR3 region: CASSPQTDLNTEAFF. CDR3 sequence (DNA): TGCGCCAGCAGCCCCCAGACAGACCTCAACACTGAAGCTTTCTTT.